This T cell receptor beta chain was found in a study of tumor and adjacent non-tumor tissue in lung cancer. General study findings and limits: Significantly higher TCR diversity was found in tumor than normal lung.

The CDR3 length is 14 residues. Germline-derived CDR1 and CDR2 are MNHEY and SVGAGI. Points on this clonotype: The target antigen is unknown. The junction departs from germline at one end; a sequencing error may be responsible.

RNA was extracted from bulk tissue without any cell sorting. Between August and November 2014, newly diagnosed, chemotherapy-naive lung cancer patients underwent thoracic surgery in China. TCRbeta libraries were built with three rounds of nested PCR, modified from ARM-PCR. In TCRdb, the multiplex PCR reads were re-called with MiXCR into one record per CDR3 protein. There are approximately 75,000 distinct CDR3 sequences in the sample; under 80% occur only once, and about an eighth lies in the top ten. Sequenced sample: lung tumor tissue. The receptor comes from a woman between 45 and 60 years old with non-small cell lung cancer. The rearrangement links TRBV6-5 to TRBJ2-7; TRBD2 matches at 8 bases. This chain's CDR3 is CVSSYSRGAHEHYF. In DNA form, the CDR3 reads TGTGTCAGCAGTTACTCGCGGGGGGCGCACGAGCACTACTTC.